The entry below describes one TCR beta chain. Its antigen is undetermined. This sample is part of a study of vaccination and CD4 T cells after COVID-19. Background on the study: Typically, post-vaccine samples were obtained a median approximately 67 days after dose two, within a range of 14 to 241.

Documented treatment: roughly ten-day PBMC culture with coronavirus spike peptide pools or control peptides (ViraFEST assay). Trimming shortened V by 1 base and J by 5 bases, and 5 bases separated the two germline ends. This CDR3 contains 12 residues. From germline, CDR1 is SEHNR and CDR2 FQNEAQ (reference sequence). The Oncomine TCR Beta short-read assay sequenced DNA from cultured CD4+ T cells. The source of extracted genomic DNA was cultured CD4+ T cells. One entry per CDR3 protein, called by TCRdb with MiXCR from the PCR reads. The repertoire holds 15,000 or so distinct CDR3 sequences, with roughly half as singletons.

Sequencing input: CD4+ T cells from blood, cultured in vitro. The receptor comes from a human donor who had recovered from COVID-19. The rearrangement joins TRBV7-9 to TRBJ1-1; D is unclear. CDR3: CASSLGSTEAFF. The CDR3 DNA reads as TGTGCCAGCAGCTTAGGAAGTACTGAAGCTTTCTTT. The variable domain in full, with the rest retrieved from reference TRBV7-9 and TRBJ1-1, is DTGVSQNPRHKITKRGQNVTFRCDPISEHNRLYWYRQTLGQGPEFLTYFQNEAQLEKSRLLSDRFSAERPKGSFSTLEIQRTEQGDSAMYLCASSLGSTEAFFGQGTRLTVV.